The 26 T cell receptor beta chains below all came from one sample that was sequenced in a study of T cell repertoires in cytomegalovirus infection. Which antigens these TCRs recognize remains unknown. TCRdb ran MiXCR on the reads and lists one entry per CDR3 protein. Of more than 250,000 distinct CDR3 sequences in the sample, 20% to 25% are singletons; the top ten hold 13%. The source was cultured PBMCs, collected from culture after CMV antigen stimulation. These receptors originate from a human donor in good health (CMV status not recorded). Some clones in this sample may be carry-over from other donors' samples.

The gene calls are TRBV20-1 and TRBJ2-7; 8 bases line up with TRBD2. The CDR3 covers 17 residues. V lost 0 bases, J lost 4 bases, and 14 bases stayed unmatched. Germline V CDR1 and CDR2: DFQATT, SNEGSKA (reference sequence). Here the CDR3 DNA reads TGCAGTGCTAGAGACCAACTTCGGGGCGGGAGGCTGTACGAGCAGTACTTC. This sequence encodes CSARDQLRGGRLYEQYF.

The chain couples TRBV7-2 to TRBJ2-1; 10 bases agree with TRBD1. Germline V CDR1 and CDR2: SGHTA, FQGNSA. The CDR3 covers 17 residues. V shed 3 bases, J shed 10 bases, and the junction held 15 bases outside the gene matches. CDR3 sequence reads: CASSFSLTGGAGPEQFF. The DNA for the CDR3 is TGTGCCAGCAGCTTCTCCCTGACAGGGGGCGCCGGACCCGAGCAGTTCTTC.

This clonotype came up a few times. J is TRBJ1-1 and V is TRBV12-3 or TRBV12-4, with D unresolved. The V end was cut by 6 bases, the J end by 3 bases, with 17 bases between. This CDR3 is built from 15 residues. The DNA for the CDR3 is TGTGCCAGCAGCGGGTTGATGGGATCGGACACTGAAGCTTTCTTT. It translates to CASSGLMGSDTEAFF.

The CDR3 region is CSAPQPAGGETQYF. The CDR3 DNA reads TGCAGTGCTCCTCAGCCAGCGGGAGGGGAGACCCAGTACTTC. This chain links TRBV20-1 with TRBJ2-5; 10 nucleotides agree with TRBD2. CDR3 length: 14 residues. The germline V gene encodes CDR1 DFQATT and CDR2 SNEGSKA (reference sequence). V dropped 5 bases and J dropped 5; count of bases not matched to a gene: 8.

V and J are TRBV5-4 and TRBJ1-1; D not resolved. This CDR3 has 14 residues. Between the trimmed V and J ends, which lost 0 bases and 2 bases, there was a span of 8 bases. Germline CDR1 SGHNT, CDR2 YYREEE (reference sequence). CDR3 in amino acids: CASSLERVNTEAFF. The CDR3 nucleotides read TGTGCCAGCAGCTTGGAGCGAGTAAACACTGAAGCTTTCTTT. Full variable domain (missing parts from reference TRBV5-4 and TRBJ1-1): ETGVTQSPTHLIKTRGQQVTLRCSSQSGHNTVSWYQQALGQGPQFIFQYYREEENGRGNFPPRFSGLQFPNYSSELNVNALELDDSALYLCASSLERVNTEAFFGQGTRLTVV.

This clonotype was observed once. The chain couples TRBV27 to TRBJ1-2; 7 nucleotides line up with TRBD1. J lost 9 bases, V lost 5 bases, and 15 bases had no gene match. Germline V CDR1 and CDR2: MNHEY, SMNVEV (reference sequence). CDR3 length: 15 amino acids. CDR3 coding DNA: TGTGCCAGCAGTATCCGGACAGGCCCGACGTGGAGCTACACCTTC. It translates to CASSIRTGPTWSYTF.

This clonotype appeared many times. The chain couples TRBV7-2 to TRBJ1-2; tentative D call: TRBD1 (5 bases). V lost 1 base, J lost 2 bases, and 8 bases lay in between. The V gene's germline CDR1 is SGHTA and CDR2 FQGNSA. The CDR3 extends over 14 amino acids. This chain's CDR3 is CASSLGAGNYGYTF. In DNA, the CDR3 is TGTGCCAGCAGCTTAGGGGCAGGGAACTATGGCTACACCTTC.

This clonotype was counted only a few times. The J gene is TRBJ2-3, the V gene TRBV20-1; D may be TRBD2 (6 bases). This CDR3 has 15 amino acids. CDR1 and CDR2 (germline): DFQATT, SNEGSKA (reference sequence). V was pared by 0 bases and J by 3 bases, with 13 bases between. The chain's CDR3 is CSARESSGATDTQYF. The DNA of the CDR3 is TGCAGTGCTAGAGAGTCCTCGGGAGCAACAGATACGCAGTATTTT.

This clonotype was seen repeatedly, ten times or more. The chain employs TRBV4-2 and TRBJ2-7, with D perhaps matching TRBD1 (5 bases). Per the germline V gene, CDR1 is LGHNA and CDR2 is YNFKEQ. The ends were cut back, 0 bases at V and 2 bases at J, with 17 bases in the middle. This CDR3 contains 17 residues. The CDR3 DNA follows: TGTGCCAGCAGCCAAGATTGGGGTGACAGAACCCCCTACGAGCAGTACTTC. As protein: CASSQDWGDRTPYEQYF.

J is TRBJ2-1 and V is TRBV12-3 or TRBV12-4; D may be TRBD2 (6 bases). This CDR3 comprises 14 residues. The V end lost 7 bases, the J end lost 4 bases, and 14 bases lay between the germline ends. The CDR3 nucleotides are TGTGCCAGCATCCAAGGTGGGGGGTACAATGAGCAGTTCTTC. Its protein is CASIQGGGYNEQFF.

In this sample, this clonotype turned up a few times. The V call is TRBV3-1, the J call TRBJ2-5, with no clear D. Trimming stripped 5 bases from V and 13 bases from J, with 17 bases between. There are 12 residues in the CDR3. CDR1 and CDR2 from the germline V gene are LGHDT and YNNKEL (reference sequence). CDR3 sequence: CASSYESRPPYF. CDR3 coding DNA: TGTGCCAGCAGCTACGAATCTCGGCCCCCGTACTTC.

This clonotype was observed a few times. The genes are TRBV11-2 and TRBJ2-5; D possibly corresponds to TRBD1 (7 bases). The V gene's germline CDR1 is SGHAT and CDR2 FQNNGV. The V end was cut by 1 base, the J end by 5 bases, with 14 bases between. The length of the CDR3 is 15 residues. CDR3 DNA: TGTGCCAGCAGCTTAGCAGGGGGGTATAGGGAGACCCAGTACTTC. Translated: CASSLAGGYRETQYF.

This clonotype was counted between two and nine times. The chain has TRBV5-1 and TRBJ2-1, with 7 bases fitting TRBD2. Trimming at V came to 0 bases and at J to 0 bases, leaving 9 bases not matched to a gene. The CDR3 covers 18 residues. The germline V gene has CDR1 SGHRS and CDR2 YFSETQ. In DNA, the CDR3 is TGCGCCAGCAGCTTGGGCGGGAGCGGCCTGAGCTCCTACAATGAGCAGTTCTTC. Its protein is CASSLGGSGLSSYNEQFF.

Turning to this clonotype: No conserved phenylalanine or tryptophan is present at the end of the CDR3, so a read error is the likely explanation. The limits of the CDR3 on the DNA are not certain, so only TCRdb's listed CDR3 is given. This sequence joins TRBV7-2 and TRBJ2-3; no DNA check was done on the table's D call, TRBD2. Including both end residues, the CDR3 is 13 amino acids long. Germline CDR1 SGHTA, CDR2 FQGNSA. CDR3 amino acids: CASSLAPNGRAFG.

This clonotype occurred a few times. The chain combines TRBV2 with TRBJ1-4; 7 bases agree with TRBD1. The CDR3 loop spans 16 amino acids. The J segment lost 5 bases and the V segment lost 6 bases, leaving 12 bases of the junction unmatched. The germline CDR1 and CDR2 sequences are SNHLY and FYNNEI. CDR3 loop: CASSLQPGTDNEKLFF. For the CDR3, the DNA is TGTGCCAGCAGCCTTCAACCCGGGACAGACAATGAAAAACTGTTTTTT.

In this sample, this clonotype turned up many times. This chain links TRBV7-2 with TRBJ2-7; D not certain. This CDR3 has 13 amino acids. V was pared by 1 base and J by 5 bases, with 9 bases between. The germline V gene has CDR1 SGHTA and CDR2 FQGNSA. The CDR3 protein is CASSLGLGNEQYF. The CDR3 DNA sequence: TGTGCCAGCAGCTTAGGACTCGGCAACGAGCAGTACTTC.

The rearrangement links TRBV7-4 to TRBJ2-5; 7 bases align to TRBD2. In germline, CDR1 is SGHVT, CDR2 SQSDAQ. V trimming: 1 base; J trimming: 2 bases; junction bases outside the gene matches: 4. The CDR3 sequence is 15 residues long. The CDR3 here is CASSLGGGLQETQYF. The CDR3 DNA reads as TGTGCCAGCAGCTTAGGGGGGGGTCTACAAGAGACCCAGTACTTC.

The CDR3 here is CASSPTMTGNTGELFF. DNA of the CDR3: TGTGCCAGCTCACCGACAATGACAGGGAACACCGGGGAGCTGTTTTTT. This chain uses TRBV18 with TRBJ2-2; the D gene is possibly TRBD1 (6 bases). Germline V gives CDR1 KGHSH, CDR2 LQKENI. This CDR3 is built from 16 residues. V was cut by 3 bases and J by 1 base, with 12 bases left in between.

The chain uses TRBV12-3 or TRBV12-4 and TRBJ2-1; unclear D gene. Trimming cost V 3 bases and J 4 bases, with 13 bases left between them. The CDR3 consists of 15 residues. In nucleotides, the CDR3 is TGTGCCAGCAGTTTCCGGCGCTTCCCGTACAATGAGCAGTTCTTC. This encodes CASSFRRFPYNEQFF.

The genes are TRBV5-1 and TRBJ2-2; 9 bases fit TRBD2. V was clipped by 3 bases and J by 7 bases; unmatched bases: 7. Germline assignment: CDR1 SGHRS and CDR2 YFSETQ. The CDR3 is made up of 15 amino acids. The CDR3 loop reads CASSSMTSGDGELFF. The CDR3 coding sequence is TGCGCCAGCAGCTCGATGACTAGCGGAGACGGGGAGCTGTTTTTT.

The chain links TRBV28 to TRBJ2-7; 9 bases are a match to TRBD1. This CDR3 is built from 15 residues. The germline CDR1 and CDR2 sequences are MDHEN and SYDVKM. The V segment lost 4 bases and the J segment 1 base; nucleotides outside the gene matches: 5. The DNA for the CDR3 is TGTGCCAGCAGTTCCCAGGGGACAGGGTCCTACGAGCAGTACTTC. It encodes CASSSQGTGSYEQYF.

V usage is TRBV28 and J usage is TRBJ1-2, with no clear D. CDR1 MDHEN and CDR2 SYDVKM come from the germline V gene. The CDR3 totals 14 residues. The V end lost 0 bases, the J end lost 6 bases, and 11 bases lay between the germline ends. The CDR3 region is CASSLWTNMDGYTF. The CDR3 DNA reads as TGTGCCAGCAGTTTATGGACGAATATGGATGGCTACACCTTC.

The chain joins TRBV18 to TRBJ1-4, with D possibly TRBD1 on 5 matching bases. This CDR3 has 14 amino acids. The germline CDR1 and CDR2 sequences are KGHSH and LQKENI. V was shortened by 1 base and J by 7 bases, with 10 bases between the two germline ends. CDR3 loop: CASSPRIDSEKLFF. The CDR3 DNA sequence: TGTGCCAGCTCACCACGGATCGACAGTGAAAAACTGTTTTTT. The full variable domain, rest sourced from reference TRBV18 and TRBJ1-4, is NAGVMQNPRHLVRRRGQEARLRCSPMKGHSHVYWYRQLPEEGLKFMVYLQKENIIDESGMPKERFSAEFPKEGPSILRIQQVVRGDSAAYFCASSPRIDSEKLFFGSGTQLSVL.

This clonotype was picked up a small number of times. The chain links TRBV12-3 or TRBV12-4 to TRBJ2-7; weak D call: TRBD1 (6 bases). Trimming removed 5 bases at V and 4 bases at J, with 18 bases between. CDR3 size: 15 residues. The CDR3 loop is CASSMGRAGVYEQYF. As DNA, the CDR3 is TGTGCCAGCAGTATGGGACGGGCAGGGGTGTACGAGCAGTACTTC.

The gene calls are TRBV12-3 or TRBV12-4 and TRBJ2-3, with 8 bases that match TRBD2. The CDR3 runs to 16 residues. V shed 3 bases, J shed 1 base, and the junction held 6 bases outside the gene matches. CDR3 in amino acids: CASSFEAGEGTDTQYF. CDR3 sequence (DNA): TGTGCCAGCAGTTTTGAAGCGGGAGAGGGCACAGATACGCAGTATTTT.

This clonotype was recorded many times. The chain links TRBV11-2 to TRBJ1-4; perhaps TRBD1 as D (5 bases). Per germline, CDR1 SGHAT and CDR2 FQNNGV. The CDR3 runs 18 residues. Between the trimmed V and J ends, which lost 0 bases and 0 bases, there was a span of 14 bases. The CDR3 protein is CASSLDVGGGPTNEKLFF. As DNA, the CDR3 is TGTGCCAGCAGCTTAGATGTCGGGGGAGGGCCAACTAATGAAAAACTGTTTTTT.